This T cell receptor (beta chain) appears in the sequencing data of a study of T cell responses to AZD1222 COVID-19 vaccine. General study points: Only five to seven AZD1222 recipients tested seropositive at baseline.

Germline V gives CDR1 SEHNR, CDR2 FQNEAQ (reference sequence). Between the trimmed V and J ends, which lost 8 bases and 5 bases, there was a span of 10 bases. This CDR3 comprises 11 residues. Concerning this clone itself: The target antigen is unknown.

Produced via immunoSEQ multiplex PCR; TCRdb's table is partial and in-frame only. The sample carries more than 85,000 clones, 80% to 95% recorded once. The specimen was peripheral blood, collected 28 days after the second AZD1222 dose. The chain couples TRBV7-9 to TRBJ2-7; D possibly corresponds to TRBD1 (5 bases). This TCR derives from an adult who received the AZD1222 COVID-19 vaccine. CDR3 DNA: TGTGCCAGCGGGGCCCGCGACGAGCAGTACTTC. Translated: CASGARDEQYF.